This T cell receptor (beta chain) stems from a study of blood T cell repertoires in COVID-19. Study in general: Sites across the United States, Italy and Spain contributed samples from acute and convalescent COVID-19. The cDNA or gDNA used as material had been derived from T cells, B-cell-depleted T cells, or PBMCs.

Here immunoSEQ multiplex PCR was the method, and the copy in TCRdb shows in-frame clones only, minus some. The repertoire has about 54,000 clones, around 83% of them found once; the top ten carry less than 2%. J gave up 9 bases and V 4 bases, and 4 bases lay outside the gene matches. CDR3 length equals 12 residues. The germline gives CDR1 SGHRS, CDR2 YFSETQ. This clone was seen only a few times. Sequenced material: peripheral blood. This clonotype was sampled from a woman aged 60 to 75 with acute or convalescent COVID-19. The chain carries TRBV5-1 and TRBJ1-2; 9 positions agree with TRBD1. CDR3 amino acids: CASSGQGYSYTF. DNA of the CDR3: TGCGCCAGCAGCGGACAGGGGTATAGCTACACCTTC.